Listed below are T cell receptor beta chains from one sample, sequenced in a study of cytomegalovirus exposure and HLA in healthy donors. Method: immunoSEQ multiplex PCR; TCRdb's copy keeps in-frame clones and lacks some. Here the sample spans 65,000 to 85,000 clones, 77% being singletons. The material sequenced was PBMCs. Every receptor here comes from a man in his fifties or sixties in good health and CMV-seropositive. Both conserved end residues are part of each CDR3. The D gene is left open where the match is weak. Where a row states a size, it is once, few, many or the class of an expanded clone; other rows omit it.

V gene	J gene	D gene	clone size	CDR3 protein	CDR3 DNA
TRBV5-4	TRBJ2-1	TRBD2	few	CASSYGLAGGNEQFF	TGTGCCAGCAGCTACGGACTAGCGGGAGGCAATGAGCAGTTCTTC
TRBV6-5	TRBJ2-2	TRBD1	.	CASSYNRDRVAGELFF	TGTGCCAGCAGTTACAACCGGGACAGGGTGGCCGGGGAGCTGTTTTTT
TRBV18	TRBJ2-7	TRBD1	.	CASRPGRLTGVEGQYF	TGTGCCAGCCGTCCAGGCAGATTGACAGGGGTGGAAGGGCAGTACTTC
TRBV19	TRBJ1-5	.	.	CASSDILRRPGPQHF	TGTGCCAGTTCAGACATCTTACGGCGACCGGGACCCCAGCATTTT
TRBV19	TRBJ2-7	TRBD2	few	CASSTTSGRIYEQYF	TGTGCCAGTAGTACAACTAGCGGGAGAATCTACGAGCAGTACTTC
TRBV5-1	TRBJ2-1	TRBD2	.	CASSSEWTSGSNEQFF	TGCGCCAGCAGCTCCGAATGGACTAGCGGGAGTAATGAGCAGTTCTTC
TRBV2	TRBJ1-1	.	once	CASSPRKQSTEAFF	TGTGCCAGCAGTCCTCGAAAACAGAGCACTGAAGCTTTCTTT
TRBV7-7	TRBJ2-5	TRBD1	.	CASSSSPGTGTETQYF	TGTGCCAGCAGCTCAAGTCCCGGGACAGGGACGGAGACCCAGTACTTC
TRBV6-5	TRBJ2-3	.	.	CASSNQGEATDTQYF	TGTGCCAGCAGCAACCAGGGGGAGGCTACAGATACGCAGTATTTT
TRBV6-1	TRBJ2-7	.	.	CASHRGQSYEQYF	TGTGCCAGTCACCGGGGACAAAGCTACGAGCAGTACTTC
TRBV9	TRBJ2-2	.	.	CASSGRLGRNTGELFF	TGTGCCAGCAGCGGCCGACTAGGACGGAACACCGGGGAGCTGTTTTTT
TRBV6-4	TRBJ2-5	TRBD2	once	CASILAGGRRQETQYF	TGTGCCAGCATTCTGGCGGGAGGCCGACGCCAAGAGACCCAGTACTTC
TRBV7-6	TRBJ2-7	.	few	CASSFDRLSYEQYF	TGTGCCAGCAGCTTCGACAGGCTCTCCTACGAGCAGTACTTC
TRBV2	TRBJ1-4	.	.	CASSEGGTSNEKLFF	TGTGCCAGCAGTGAGGGAGGGACATCTAATGAAAAACTGTTTTTT
TRBV4-2	TRBJ2-7	TRBD2	.	CASSQGSGRAEYEQYF	TGTGCCAGCAGCCAAGGAAGCGGGAGGGCCGAATACGAGCAGTACTTC
TRBV5-6	TRBJ2-2	TRBD2	.	CASSTASGRLSGELFF	TGTGCCAGCAGCACCGCTAGCGGGAGGTTATCCGGGGAGCTGTTTTTT
TRBV7-2	TRBJ2-1	TRBD2	once	CASSQRTSGDSYNEQFF	TGTGCCAGCAGCCAAAGGACTAGCGGGGACTCCTACAATGAGCAGTTCTTC
TRBV9	TRBJ1-1	TRBD1	.	CASSAGGNEAFF	TGTGCCAGCAGCGCAGGGGGTAATGAAGCTTTCTTT
TRBV27	TRBJ1-1	.	.	CATRPMGVNTEAFF	TGTGCCACCCGACCTATGGGAGTGAACACTGAAGCTTTCTTT
TRBV7-2	TRBJ1-1	TRBD1	.	CASRPTGATEAFF	TGTGCCAGCAGACCGACAGGGGCCACTGAAGCTTTCTTT
TRBV15	TRBJ2-1	.	.	CATSRPPENEQFF	TGTGCCACCAGCAGACCCCCCGAGAATGAGCAGTTCTTC
TRBV30	TRBJ1-4	.	.	CAWSEGQPGEKLFF	TGTGCCTGGAGCGAGGGCCAGCCTGGGGAAAAACTGTTTTTT
TRBV6-1	TRBJ2-1	.	.	CASGQTNEQFF	TGTGCCAGCGGGCAAACCAATGAGCAGTTCTTC